One sample yielded the 21 T cell receptor beta chains listed below, sequenced in a study of blood T cell repertoires in COVID-19. TCRdb keeps only in-frame clones here, not all; method: immunoSEQ multiplex PCR. Counted here are approximately 280,000 clones, around 90% occurring once; the ten biggest clones make up roughly 6.8%. Sequenced input: peripheral blood. Receptors were obtained from a woman aged 25 to 45 with COVID-19, enrolled during active disease.

This chain connects TRBV28 to TRBJ1-1; 9 bases map to TRBD1. The CDR3 extends over 14 amino acids. Germline CDR1 is MDHEN and CDR2 is SYDVKM. V lost 7 bases, J lost 5 bases, and 8 bases stayed unmatched. This CDR3 reads CASKGQGPVTEAFF. As DNA, the CDR3 is TGTGCCAGCAAGGGACAGGGACCGGTGACTGAAGCTTTCTTT. The variable domain in full, completed from reference TRBV28 and TRBJ1-1, reads DVKVTQSSRYLVKRTGEKVFLECVQDMDHENMFWYRQDPGLGLRLIYFSYDVKMKEKGDIPEGYSVSREKKERFSLILESASTNQTSMYLCASKGQGPVTEAFFGQGTRLTVV.

The genes are TRBV27 and TRBJ1-4; the D gene is possibly TRBD1 (6 bases). The CDR3 is 15 residues long. The germline CDR1 and CDR2 sequences are MNHEY and SMNVEV (reference sequence). V was cut by 3 bases and J by 4 bases, with 12 bases left in between. In nucleotides, the CDR3 is TGTGCCAGCAGTTTTCTGACAGGCAATAATGAAAAACTGTTTTTT. Its translation: CASSFLTGNNEKLFF.

CDR3 coding DNA: TGTGCCAGCAGTTACTTAGGGGGGGCTGAAGCTTTCTTT. It codes for CASSYLGGAEAFF. V and J are TRBV6-2 or TRBV6-3 and TRBJ1-1; weak D call: TRBD1 (6 bases). V was trimmed by 1 base and J by 6 bases, leaving 9 bases between them. The CDR3 runs 13 residues. The germline gives CDR1 MNHEY, CDR2 SVGEGT.

The chain links TRBV7-9 to TRBJ2-7; 7 bases fit TRBD2. The CDR3 is made up of 16 amino acids. V shed 5 bases and J 1 base; nucleotides not matched to a gene: 11. The V gene's germline CDR1 is SEHNR and CDR2 FQNEAQ (reference sequence). The CDR3 nucleotides are TGTGCCAGCAGCACCCCAAGCGGGGTACGGTCCTACGAGCAGTACTTC. Protein product: CASSTPSGVRSYEQYF.

V is TRBV4-1 and J is TRBJ2-7; 12 bases are a match to TRBD1. The length of the CDR3 is 16 residues. The germline V gene has CDR1 MGHRA and CDR2 YSYEKL. The V and J ends lost 4 bases and 5 bases, in that order; junction bases with no gene match: 9. This chain's CDR3 is CASSRRPGQGADEQYF. In nucleotides, the CDR3 is TGCGCCAGCAGCCGCAGACCGGGACAGGGGGCGGACGAGCAGTACTTC.

The rearrangement uses TRBV6-2 or TRBV6-3 and TRBJ2-5, with TRBD2 matching 7 bases. With V trimmed by 2 bases and J by 9 bases, 9 bases remained unmatched. The CDR3 spans 14 residues. Germline CDR1 reads MNHEY; CDR2 reads SVGEGT. The CDR3 sequence is CASSYGAGAPPQYF. DNA of the CDR3: TGTGCCAGCAGTTACGGGGCGGGAGCACCCCCCCAGTACTTC.

The chain is built from TRBV7-8 and TRBJ1-1; D is unclear. The CDR3 extends over 14 amino acids. With 0 bases removed from V and 5 bases from J, the gap between germline ends came to 10 bases. From germline, CDR1 is SGHVS and CDR2 FQNEAQ. The CDR3, as DNA: TGTGCCAGCAGCTTAGCTAGGCCGGGGACTGAAGCTTTCTTT. Protein sequence: CASSLARPGTEAFF.

V usage is TRBV7-9 and J usage is TRBJ2-7, with TRBD1 identical over 7 bases. After removal of 6 bases from V and 4 bases from J, the junction contained 9 bases not matched to a gene. Germline V gives CDR1 SEHNR, CDR2 FQNEAQ (reference sequence). The CDR3 extends over 14 amino acids. CDR3 sequence (DNA): TGTGCCAGCAGATCCGAGGGGGCGTCTTACGAGCAGTACTTC. Translated, it gives CASRSEGASYEQYF.

This sequence joins TRBV5-4 and TRBJ2-6, with D hard to call. Per germline, CDR1 SGHNT and CDR2 YYREEE (reference sequence). CDR3 length: 19 residues. The V end lost 5 bases, the J end lost 0 bases, and 21 bases lay between the germline ends. This CDR3 reads CASSLSLWASGSGANVLTF. The CDR3 DNA reads TGTGCCAGCAGTCTTTCGCTCTGGGCTTCAGGCTCTGGGGCCAACGTCCTGACTTTC.

The CDR3 nucleotides read TGCGCCAGCAGCTTCCGGTGGGGTAGCGATGAGCAGTTCTTC. This translates into CASSFRWGSDEQFF. The chain employs TRBV5-1 and TRBJ2-1; tentatively, D is TRBD2 (5 bases). In germline, CDR1 is SGHRS, CDR2 YFSETQ. CDR3 length: 14 amino acids. Trimming pared 2 bases from V and 8 bases from J, leaving 14 bases between.

The chain couples TRBV29-1 to TRBJ2-1; D assignment may be TRBD1 or TRBD2 (5 bases each). V gave up 7 bases and J gave up 7 bases, with 8 bases separating them. The V gene's germline CDR1 is SQVTM and CDR2 ANQGSEA. CDR3 size: 10 residues. The DNA for the CDR3 is TGCAGCGCGGGACGGAATGAGCAGTTCTTC. Translating gives CSAGRNEQFF.

This rearrangement joins TRBV18 to TRBJ2-5; TRBD1 aligns across 7 bases. J was trimmed by 4 bases and V by 8 bases; bases with no gene match: 10. The CDR3 contains 14 residues. CDR1 is KGHSH and CDR2 is LQKENI in the germline V gene. Here the CDR3 DNA reads TGTGCCAGCCAGGGACAGAGAGGAGGAGAGACCCAGTACTTC. Its translation is CASQGQRGGETQYF.

The chain joins TRBV9 to TRBJ1-2, with 8 bases identical to TRBD1. CDR1 and CDR2 (germline): SGDLS, YYNGEE. The CDR3 has 14 amino acids. Trimming took 0 bases from V and 2 from J; bases not matched to a gene: 0. CDR3 in amino acids: CASSVGTGNYGYTF. Here the CDR3 DNA reads TGTGCCAGCAGCGTAGGGACAGGGAACTATGGCTACACCTTC.

V is TRBV19 and J is TRBJ2-5; 9 bases match TRBD1. The CDR3 is 16 amino acids. CDR1 and CDR2 from the germline V gene are LNHDA and SQIVND (reference sequence). J was trimmed by 1 base and V by 0 bases; bases with no gene match: 3. The chain's CDR3 is CASSIDPGQGQETQYF. The CDR3 nucleotides read TGTGCCAGTAGTATAGACCCGGGACAGGGCCAAGAGACCCAGTACTTC. Using reference TRBV19 and TRBJ2-5 for the parts outside the CDR3, the full variable domain is DGGITQSPKYLFRKEGQNVTLSCEQNLNHDAMYWYRQDPGQGLRLIYYSQIVNDFQKGDIAEGYSVSREKKESFPLTVTSAQKNPTAFYLCASSIDPGQGQETQYFGPGTRLLVL.

The V gene is TRBV7-8, the J gene TRBJ1-2; TRBD1 aligns across 7 bases. The length of the CDR3 is 17 residues. The V segment lost 1 base and the J segment 3 bases; nucleotides outside the gene matches: 11. Germline loops: CDR1 SGHVS, CDR2 FQNEAQ. The CDR3 sequence: CASSLVARQGADYGYTF. As DNA, the CDR3 is TGTGCCAGCAGCTTAGTGGCCAGACAGGGCGCGGACTATGGCTACACCTTC.

This chain connects TRBV6-6 to TRBJ1-1; perhaps TRBD1 as D (5 bases). The CDR3 spans 14 residues. Trimming shortened V by 6 bases and J by 2 bases, and 13 bases separated the two germline ends. The V gene's germline CDR1 is MNHNY and CDR2 SVGAGI (reference sequence). Here the CDR3 reads CASRKTGDNTEAFF. The CDR3 coding sequence is TGTGCCAGCAGGAAAACAGGTGATAACACTGAAGCTTTCTTT.

The chain is built from TRBV3-1 (or the pseudogene TRBV3-2) and TRBJ1-5; the D is unclear. Germline lookup yields CDR1 LGHDT and CDR2 YNNKEL (reference sequence). V gave up 3 bases and J gave up 3 bases, with 9 bases separating them. There are 14 residues in the CDR3. CDR3: CASSQRGINQPQHF. Here the CDR3 DNA reads TGTGCCAGCAGCCAGAGAGGGATCAATCAGCCCCAGCATTTT.

This clone was counted once. The rearrangement joins TRBV14 to TRBJ2-2, with 7 bases identical to TRBD2. The CDR3 sequence is 15 residues long. V was clipped by 8 bases and J by 2 bases; unmatched bases: 8. Germline V gene sequence: CDR1 SGHDN, CDR2 FVKESK. The chain's CDR3 is CASGRGLFNTGELFF. CDR3 bases: TGTGCCAGCGGAAGGGGACTATTTAACACCGGGGAGCTGTTTTTT.

The V call is TRBV11-2, the J call TRBJ2-7, with TRBD2 matching over 7 bases. V lost 0 bases, J lost 2 bases, and 7 bases stayed unmatched. Germline CDR1 SGHAT, CDR2 FQNNGV. The CDR3 contains 16 residues. The chain's CDR3 is CASSLDRMGGAYEQYF. The CDR3, as DNA: TGTGCCAGCAGCTTAGATAGGATGGGGGGGGCCTACGAGCAGTACTTC.

The V and J genes are TRBV29-1 and TRBJ1-1; tentatively, D is TRBD1 (6 bases). Trimming removed 7 bases at V and 3 bases at J, with 15 bases between. This CDR3 is built from 13 residues. From germline, CDR1 is SQVTM and CDR2 ANQGSEA. The CDR3 reads CSGGIRQDTEAFF. The CDR3 region has the DNA TGCAGCGGTGGGATTCGACAGGACACTGAAGCTTTCTTT. Based on the CDR3 plus reference TRBV29-1 and TRBJ1-1, the full variable domain is SAVISQKPSRDICQRGTSLTIQCQVDSQVTMMFWYRQQPGQSLTLIATANQGSEATYESGFVIDKFPISRPNLTFSTLTVSNMSPEDSSIYLCSGGIRQDTEAFFGQGTRLTVV.

The V call is TRBV28, the J call TRBJ1-5; tentative D call: TRBD1 (5 bases). Germline V gene sequence: CDR1 MDHEN, CDR2 SYDVKM. This CDR3 has 13 amino acids. With 6 bases removed from V and 11 bases from J, the gap between germline ends came to 17 bases. The DNA for the CDR3 is TGTGCCAGCAGACCCCCGACGGGCAGGGCCCAGCATTTT. It translates to CASRPPTGRAQHF. The full variable domain, in which reference TRBV28 and TRBJ1-5 provide the parts outside the CDR3, is DVKVTQSSRYLVKRTGEKVFLECVQDMDHENMFWYRQDPGLGLRLIYFSYDVKMKEKGDIPEGYSVSREKKERFSLILESASTNQTSMYLCASRPPTGRAQHFGDGTRLSIL.